This TCR beta chain was identified in a study of naive and memory T cell subsets. General study points: In naive cells, over 95% of TCR sequences were seen only once. TCR abundance followed a power law differing between naive and memory subsets.

This clonotype has only a few counts. Its antigen is still unknown. Separate alpha and beta amplification began at the second PCR step. In germline, CDR1 is DFQATT, CDR2 SNEGSKA (reference sequence). With 2 bases clipped from V and 8 bases from J, the junction kept 10 bases outside the gene matches. The CDR3 totals 15 residues. Two oligonucleotides, mixed equimolar, formed the beta constant-region primer covering TRBC1 and TRBC2. The ligated cDNA underwent four PCR rounds using SP2 and nested alpha and beta constant-region primers. TCRdb processed the UMI-ligation and nested PCR reads anew with MiXCR; each CDR3 protein has one entry. Among under 35,000 distinct CDR3 sequences listed, approximately 17% were seen once.

This chain connects TRBV20-1 to TRBJ2-1; 9 bases are a match to TRBD2. This TCR derives from a human donor in good health. Specimen: effector memory CD4+ T cells from blood. The subset was: effector memory, CD45RA- CD27-. The CDR3 DNA is TGCAGTGCTAGATCCGCGATAGCGGGAGTGCATGAGCAGTTCTTC. It translates to CSARSAIAGVHEQFF.